This paragraph covers one TCR beta chain sequence. No antigen is known for it. Clones were sequenced by immunoSEQ multiplex PCR, and TCRdb holds only the in-frame ones, with some missing. The sample has 2 million to 3 million clones, approximately 93% seen once; the top ten hold 0.35% to 0.45%. Among the donors, all were Caucasian adults who lived in Nashville, Tennessee. Between the trimmed V and J ends, which lost 4 bases and 11 bases, there was a span of 14 bases. Germline lookup yields CDR1 MNHNS and CDR2 SASEGT. The CDR3 runs to 13 residues. These data come from a study of shared clonotypes between healthy human individuals. Study-wide results and limits: What naive subsets generally showed was a larger estimated richness than memory subsets showed. Between a few donors, naive CD4 clonotypes were shared at a level of about 5.3%. Blood was the sole source, and tissue repertoires probably differ.

Sequenced material: naive CD4+ T cells from PBMCs. Described subset: CD45RA+ positively selected. The TCR originated in a man younger than 30 in good health. Some clones in this sample may be carry-over from other donors' samples. This chain links TRBV6-1 with TRBJ1-4; no clear D. In nucleotides, the CDR3 is TGTGCCAGCAGTGGCGGGGAGGGTCGGAAACTGTTTTTT. Translating gives CASSGGEGRKLFF.